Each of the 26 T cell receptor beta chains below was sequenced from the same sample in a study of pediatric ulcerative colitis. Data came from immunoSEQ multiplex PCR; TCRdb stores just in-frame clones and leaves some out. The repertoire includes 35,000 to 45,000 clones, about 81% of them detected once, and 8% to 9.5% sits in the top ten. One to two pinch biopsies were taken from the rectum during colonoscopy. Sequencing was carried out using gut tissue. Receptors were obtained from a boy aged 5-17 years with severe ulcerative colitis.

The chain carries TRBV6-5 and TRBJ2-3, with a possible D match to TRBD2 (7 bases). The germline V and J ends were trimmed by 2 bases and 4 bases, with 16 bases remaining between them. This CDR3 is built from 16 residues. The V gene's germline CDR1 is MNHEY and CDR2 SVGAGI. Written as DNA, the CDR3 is TGTGCCAGCAGTTACGGGTGGGGGGGCCTCGCAGATACGCAGTATTTT. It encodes CASSYGWGGLADTQYF.

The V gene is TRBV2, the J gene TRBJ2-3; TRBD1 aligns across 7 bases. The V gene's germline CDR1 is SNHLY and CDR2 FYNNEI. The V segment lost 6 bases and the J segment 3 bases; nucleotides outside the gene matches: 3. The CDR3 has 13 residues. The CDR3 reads CASSDRETDTQYF. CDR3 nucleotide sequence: TGTGCCAGCAGCGACAGGGAGACAGATACGCAGTATTTT.

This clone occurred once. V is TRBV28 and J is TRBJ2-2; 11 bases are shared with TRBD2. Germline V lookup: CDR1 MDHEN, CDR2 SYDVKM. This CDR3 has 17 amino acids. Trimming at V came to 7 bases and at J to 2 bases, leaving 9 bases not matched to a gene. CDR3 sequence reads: CASKDFSGGVNTGELFF. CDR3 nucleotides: TGTGCCAGCAAAGATTTTAGCGGGGGGGTAAACACCGGGGAGCTGTTTTTT.

As DNA, the CDR3 is TGCGCCAGCAGCTCGAAGGGGGGAACCTTGTACGAGCAGTACTTC. Amino acid sequence: CASSSKGGTLYEQYF. The chain joins TRBV5-1 to TRBJ2-7; TRBD1 or TRBD2 may be the D gene (6 bases each). The CDR3 extends over 15 amino acids. CDR1 and CDR2 from the germline V gene are SGHRS and YFSETQ. The V end was cut by 3 bases, the J end by 4 bases, with 17 bases between.

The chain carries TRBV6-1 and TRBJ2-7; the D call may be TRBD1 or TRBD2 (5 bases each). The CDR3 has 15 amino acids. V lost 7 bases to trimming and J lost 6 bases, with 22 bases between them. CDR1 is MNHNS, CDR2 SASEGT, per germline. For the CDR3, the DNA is TGTGCCAGCATGGTCCGGGACCGCGGCTCGGGCGAGCAGTACTTC. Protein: CASMVRDRGSGEQYF.

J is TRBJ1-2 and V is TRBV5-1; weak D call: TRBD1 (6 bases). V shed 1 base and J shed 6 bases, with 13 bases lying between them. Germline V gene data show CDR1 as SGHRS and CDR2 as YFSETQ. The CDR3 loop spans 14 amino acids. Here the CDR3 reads CASSLSGETDGYTF. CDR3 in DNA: TGCGCCAGCAGCTTGTCAGGGGAGACTGATGGCTACACCTTC.

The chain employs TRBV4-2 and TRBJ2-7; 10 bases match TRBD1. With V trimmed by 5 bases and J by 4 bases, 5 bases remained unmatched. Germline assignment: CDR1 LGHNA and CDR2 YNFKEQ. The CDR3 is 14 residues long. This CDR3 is CASSFGTGAYEQYF. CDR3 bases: TGTGCCAGCAGCTTCGGGACAGGGGCATACGAGCAGTACTTC.

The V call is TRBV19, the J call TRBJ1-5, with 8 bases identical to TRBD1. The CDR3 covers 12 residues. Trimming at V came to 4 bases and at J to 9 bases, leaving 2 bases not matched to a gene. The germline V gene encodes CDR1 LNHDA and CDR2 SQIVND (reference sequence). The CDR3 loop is CASSSRGRPQHF. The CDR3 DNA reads TGTGCCAGTAGTAGCAGGGGGCGGCCCCAGCATTTT. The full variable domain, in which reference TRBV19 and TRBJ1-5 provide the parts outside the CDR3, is DGGITQSPKYLFRKEGQNVTLSCEQNLNHDAMYWYRQDPGQGLRLIYYSQIVNDFQKGDIAEGYSVSREKKESFPLTVTSAQKNPTAFYLCASSSRGRPQHFGDGTRLSIL.

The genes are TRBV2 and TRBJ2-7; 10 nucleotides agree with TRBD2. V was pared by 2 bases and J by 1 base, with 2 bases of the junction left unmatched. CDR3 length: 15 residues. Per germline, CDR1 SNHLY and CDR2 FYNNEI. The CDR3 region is CASSELAGDSYEQYF. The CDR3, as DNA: TGTGCCAGCAGTGAACTAGCGGGGGATTCCTACGAGCAGTACTTC.

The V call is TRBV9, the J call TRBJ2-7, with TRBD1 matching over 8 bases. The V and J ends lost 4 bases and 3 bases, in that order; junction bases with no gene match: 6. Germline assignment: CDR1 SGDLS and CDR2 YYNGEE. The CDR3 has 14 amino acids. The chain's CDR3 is CASSPGQGNYEQYF. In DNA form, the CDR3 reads TGTGCCAGCAGCCCCGGACAGGGTAACTACGAGCAGTACTTC.

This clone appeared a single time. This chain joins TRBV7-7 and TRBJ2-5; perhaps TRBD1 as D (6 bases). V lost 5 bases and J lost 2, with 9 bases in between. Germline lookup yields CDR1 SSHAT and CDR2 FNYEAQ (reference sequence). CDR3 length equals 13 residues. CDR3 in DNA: TGTGCCAGCAGCAGCGACAGGCAAGAGACCCAGTACTTC. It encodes CASSSDRQETQYF.

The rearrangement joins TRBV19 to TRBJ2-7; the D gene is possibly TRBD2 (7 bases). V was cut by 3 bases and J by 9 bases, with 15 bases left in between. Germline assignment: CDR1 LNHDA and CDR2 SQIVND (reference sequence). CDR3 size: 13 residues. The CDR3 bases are TGTGCCAGTAGTATGAATTCGGGGGGCCGGCAGTACTTC. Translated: CASSMNSGGRQYF. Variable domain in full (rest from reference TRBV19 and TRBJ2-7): DGGITQSPKYLFRKEGQNVTLSCEQNLNHDAMYWYRQDPGQGLRLIYYSQIVNDFQKGDIAEGYSVSREKKESFPLTVTSAQKNPTAFYLCASSMNSGGRQYFGPGTRLTVT.

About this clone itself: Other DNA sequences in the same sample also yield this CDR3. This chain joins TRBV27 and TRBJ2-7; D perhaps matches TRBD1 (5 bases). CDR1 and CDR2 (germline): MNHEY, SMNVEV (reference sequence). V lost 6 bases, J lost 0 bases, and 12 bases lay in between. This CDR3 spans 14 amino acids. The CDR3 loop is CASSLRQSSYEQYF. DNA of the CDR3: TGTGCCAGCAGCCTTAGACAGAGCTCCTACGAGCAGTACTTC.

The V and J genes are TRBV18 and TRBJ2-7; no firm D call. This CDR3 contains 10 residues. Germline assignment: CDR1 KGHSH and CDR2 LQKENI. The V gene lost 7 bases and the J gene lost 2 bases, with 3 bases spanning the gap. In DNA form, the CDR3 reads TGTGCCAGCTTCCCCTACGAGCAGTACTTC. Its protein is CASFPYEQYF.

CDR3 region: CASSLAATTDEKLFF. The CDR3 region has the DNA TGTGCCAGCAGCTTAGCGGCAACTACCGATGAAAAACTGTTTTTT. The J gene is TRBJ1-4, the V gene TRBV7-9; D ambiguous. This CDR3 contains 15 residues. V was pared by 0 bases and J by 6 bases, with 11 bases between. Germline V CDR1 and CDR2: SEHNR, FQNEAQ (reference sequence).

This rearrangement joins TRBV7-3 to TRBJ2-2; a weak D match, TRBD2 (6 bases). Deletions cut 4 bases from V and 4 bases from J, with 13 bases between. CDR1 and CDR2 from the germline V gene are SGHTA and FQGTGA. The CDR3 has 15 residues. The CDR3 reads CASSSLGDSTGELFF. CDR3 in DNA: TGTGCCAGCAGCTCCTTGGGGGACTCCACCGGGGAGCTGTTTTTT.

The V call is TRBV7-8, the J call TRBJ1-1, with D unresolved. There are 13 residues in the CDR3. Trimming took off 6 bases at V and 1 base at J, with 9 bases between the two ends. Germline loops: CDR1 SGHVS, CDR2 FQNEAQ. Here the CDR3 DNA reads TGTGCCAGCAGTACAGAGGGGAACACTGAAGCTTTCTTT. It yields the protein CASSTEGNTEAFF.

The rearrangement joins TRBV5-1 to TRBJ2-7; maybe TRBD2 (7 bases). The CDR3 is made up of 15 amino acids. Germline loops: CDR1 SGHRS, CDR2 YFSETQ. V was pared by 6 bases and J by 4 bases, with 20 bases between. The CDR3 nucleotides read TGCGCCAGCAAAGAGGGCGGGGGACACTTATACGAGCAGTACTTC. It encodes CASKEGGGHLYEQYF. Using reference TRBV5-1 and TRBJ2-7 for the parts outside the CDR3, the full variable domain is KAGVTQTPRYLIKTRGQQVTLSCSPISGHRSVSWYQQTPGQGLQFLFEYFSETQRNKGNFPGRFSGRQFSNSRSEMNVSTLELGDSALYLCASKEGGGHLYEQYFGPGTRLTVT.

CDR3 coding DNA: TGTGCCAGTAATTTGGGGGGGACCCCCTCCTACGAGCAGTACTTC. Its translation: CASNLGGTPSYEQYF. The genes are TRBV19 and TRBJ2-7; 7 bases line up with TRBD2. The junction had 9 bases not matched to a gene; V was cut back by 7 bases and J by 0 bases. Germline V gene lookup returns CDR1 LNHDA and CDR2 SQIVND (reference sequence). CDR3 length: 15 residues. The full variable domain, rest sourced from reference TRBV19 and TRBJ2-7, is DGGITQSPKYLFRKEGQNVTLSCEQNLNHDAMYWYRQDPGQGLRLIYYSQIVNDFQKGDIAEGYSVSREKKESFPLTVTSAQKNPTAFYLCASNLGGTPSYEQYFGPGTRLTVT.

The CDR3 is CASSEQRQISSNTEAFF. CDR3 in DNA: TGTGCCAGCAGTGAACAGAGACAGATAAGTTCGAACACTGAAGCTTTCTTT. This sequence joins TRBV6-1 and TRBJ1-1; D may be TRBD1 (5 bases). The CDR3 length is 17 residues. Germline V lookup: CDR1 MNHNS, CDR2 SASEGT. V lost 2 bases and J 1 base, leaving 17 bases between the germline ends.

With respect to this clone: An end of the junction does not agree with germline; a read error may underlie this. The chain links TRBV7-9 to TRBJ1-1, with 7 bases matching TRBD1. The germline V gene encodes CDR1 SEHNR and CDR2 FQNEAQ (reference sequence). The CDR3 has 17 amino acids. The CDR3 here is CASSVAVRTGWNTEAFF. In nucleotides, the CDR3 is TGTGCCAGCAGCGTAGCGGTCCGGACAGGTTGGAACACTGAAGCTTTCTTT.

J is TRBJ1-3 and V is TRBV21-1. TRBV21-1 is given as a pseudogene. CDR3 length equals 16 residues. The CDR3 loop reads CASGRKAEVSGNTIYF. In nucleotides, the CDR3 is TGTGCCAGCGGACGAAAGGCGGAGGTCTCTGGAAACACCATATATTTT.

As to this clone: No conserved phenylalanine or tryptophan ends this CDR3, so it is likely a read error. The CDR3 here is CAAGLLGRSPLHL. The CDR3 DNA is TGTGCCGCCGGCCTGCTGGGCCGGTCACCCCTCCACCTT. The V gene is TRBV6-1, the J gene TRBJ1-6; D gene ambiguous. This CDR3 comprises 13 residues. In germline, CDR1 is MNHNS, CDR2 SASEGT. V lost 11 bases, J lost 10 bases, and 18 bases lay in between.

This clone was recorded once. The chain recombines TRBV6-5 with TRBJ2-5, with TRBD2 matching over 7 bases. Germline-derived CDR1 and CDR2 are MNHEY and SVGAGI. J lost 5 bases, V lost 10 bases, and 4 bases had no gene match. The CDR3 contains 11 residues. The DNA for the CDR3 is TGTGCCATATCTAGCGGCGAGACCCAGTACTTC. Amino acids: CAISSGETQYF.

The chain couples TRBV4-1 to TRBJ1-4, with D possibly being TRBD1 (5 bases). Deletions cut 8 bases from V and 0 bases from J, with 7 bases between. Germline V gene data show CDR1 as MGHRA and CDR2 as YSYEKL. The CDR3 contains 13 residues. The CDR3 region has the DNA TGCGCCAGCGGGGGAGCAACTAATGAAAAACTGTTTTTT. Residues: CASGGATNEKLFF.

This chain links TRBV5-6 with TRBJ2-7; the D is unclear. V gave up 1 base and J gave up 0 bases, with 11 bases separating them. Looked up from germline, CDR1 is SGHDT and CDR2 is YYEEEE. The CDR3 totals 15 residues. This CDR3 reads CASSLSYKSSYEQYF. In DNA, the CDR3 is TGTGCCAGCAGCTTGAGTTATAAGAGCTCCTACGAGCAGTACTTC.